This TCR beta chain was captured by sequencing in a study of Ad26.COV2.S vaccination and SARS-CoV-2 variants. Study at large: Administration of Ad26.COV2.S was intramuscular, either once or twice 56 days apart.

The treatment denotes: some 20 received Ad26.COV2.S at low or high dose, single or two shots; about 5 received placebo; per-sample allocation not given. Day 63 following the first vaccine or placebo injection was when the samples were taken. An Ad26 vector was used to express Wuhan-strain SARS-CoV-2 spike as the vaccine. Measured with immunoSEQ multiplex PCR; TCRdb has only the in-frame clones, and not every one. The sample yields roughly 380,000 clones, around 90% seen once. This CDR3 region has 14 residues. J gave up 4 bases and V 6 bases, and 7 bases lay outside the gene matches. Per the germline V gene, CDR1 is MNHNY and CDR2 is SVGAGI (reference sequence). Notes on this clone: What it recognizes is unknown.

The study's findings and limits: Spike-specific TCR breadth ran higher among vaccine recipients than placebo recipients.

The chain employs TRBV6-6 and TRBJ2-5; 8 bases line up with TRBD2. The sequence was obtained from a person aged 18-65 years who received the Ad26.COV2.S COVID-19 vaccine or a placebo. The specimen comprised peripheral blood, sampled in a trial of Ad26.COV2.S vaccine versus placebo. The CDR3, as DNA: TGTGCCAGCAGCCCCGGGGGGGGGCGAGAGACCCAGTACTTC. It encodes CASSPGGGRETQYF.